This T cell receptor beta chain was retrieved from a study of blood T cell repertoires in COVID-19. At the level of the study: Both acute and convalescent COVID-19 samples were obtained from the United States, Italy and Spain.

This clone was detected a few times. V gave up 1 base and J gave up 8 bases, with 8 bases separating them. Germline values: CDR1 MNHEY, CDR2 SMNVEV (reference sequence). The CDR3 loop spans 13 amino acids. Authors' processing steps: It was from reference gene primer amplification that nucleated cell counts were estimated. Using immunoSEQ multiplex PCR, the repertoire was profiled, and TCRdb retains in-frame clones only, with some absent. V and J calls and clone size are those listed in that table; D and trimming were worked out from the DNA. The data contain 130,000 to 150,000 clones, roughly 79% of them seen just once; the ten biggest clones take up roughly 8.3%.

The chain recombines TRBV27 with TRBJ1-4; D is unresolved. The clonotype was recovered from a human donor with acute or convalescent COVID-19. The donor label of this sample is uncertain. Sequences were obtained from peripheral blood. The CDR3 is CASSLWRAEKLFF. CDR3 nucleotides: TGTGCCAGCAGTTTATGGAGGGCCGAAAAACTGTTTTTT. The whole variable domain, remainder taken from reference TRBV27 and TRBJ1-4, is EAQVTQNPRYLITVTGKKLTVTCSQNMNHEYMSWYRQDPGLGLRQIYYSMNVEVTDKGDVPEGYKVSRKEKRNFPLILESPSPNQTSLYFCASSLWRAEKLFFGSGTQLSVL.